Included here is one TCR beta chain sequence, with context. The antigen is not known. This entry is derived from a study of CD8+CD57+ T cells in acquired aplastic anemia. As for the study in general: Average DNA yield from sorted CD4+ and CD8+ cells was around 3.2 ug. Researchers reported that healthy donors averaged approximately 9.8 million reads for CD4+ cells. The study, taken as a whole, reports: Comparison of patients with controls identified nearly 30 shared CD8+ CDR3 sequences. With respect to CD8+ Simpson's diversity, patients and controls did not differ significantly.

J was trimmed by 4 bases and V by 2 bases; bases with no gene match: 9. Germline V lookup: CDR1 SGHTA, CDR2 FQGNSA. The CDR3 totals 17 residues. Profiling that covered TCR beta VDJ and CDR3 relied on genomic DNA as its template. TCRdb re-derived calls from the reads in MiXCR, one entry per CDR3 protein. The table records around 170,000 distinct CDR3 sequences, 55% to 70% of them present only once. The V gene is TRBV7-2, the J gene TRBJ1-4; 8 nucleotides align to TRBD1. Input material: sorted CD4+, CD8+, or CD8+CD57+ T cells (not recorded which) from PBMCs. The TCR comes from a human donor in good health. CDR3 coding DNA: TGTGCCAGCAGCTTAAATGTAGGACAGGGCAATAATGAAAAACTGTTTTTT. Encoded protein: CASSLNVGQGNNEKLFF.